Below are 19 T cell receptor beta chains sequenced from a single sample in a study of blood T cell repertoires in COVID-19. Some clones are missing from TCRdb's copy, which holds only in-frame ones; the method was immunoSEQ multiplex PCR. Found here are 250,000 to 400,000 clones, approximately 88% of them singletons; the top ten hold 1.5% to 2%. The specimen was peripheral blood. The source is a woman in her 30s with COVID-19, enrolled during active disease.

The V and J genes are TRBV19 and TRBJ2-4; maybe TRBD1 (6 bases). Deletions cut 7 bases from V and 0 bases from J, with 16 bases between. CDR3 length: 16 residues. CDR1 is LNHDA, CDR2 SQIVND, per germline (reference sequence). The CDR3 bases are TGTGCCAGTACCGGGACAACCACACAAGCCAAAAACATTCAGTACTTC. Its translation is CASTGTTTQAKNIQYF.

This chain links TRBV5-1 with TRBJ2-5; D perhaps matches TRBD1 (6 bases). This CDR3 region has 13 residues. Germline-derived CDR1 and CDR2 are SGHRS and YFSETQ. The V end was cut by 7 bases, the J end by 3 bases, with 13 bases between. CDR3 sequence: CASGVPGEETQYF. CDR3 nucleotide sequence: TGCGCCAGCGGCGTACCAGGGGAAGAGACCCAGTACTTC.

V gene TRBV19 combines with J gene TRBJ2-3; tentative D call: TRBD1 (6 bases). Germline V gene data show CDR1 as LNHDA and CDR2 as SQIVND (reference sequence). This CDR3 is 15 amino acids long. The ends were cut back, 3 bases at V and 5 bases at J, with 15 bases in the middle. CDR3 sequence reads: CASSMWDIAQDTQYF. The DNA for the CDR3 is TGTGCCAGTAGTATGTGGGACATAGCCCAAGATACGCAGTATTTT.

V gene TRBV9 combines with J gene TRBJ1-2; no clear D gene. Germline CDR1 reads SGDLS; CDR2 reads YYNGEE. Trimming removed 0 bases from V and 8 bases from J, with 11 bases in between. The CDR3 is 13 amino acids. In DNA form, the CDR3 reads TGTGCCAGCAGCGTAGATGAGTTCTCCGGCTACACCTTC. Amino acids: CASSVDEFSGYTF.

The chain links TRBV19 to TRBJ2-2, with D tentatively TRBD2 (6 bases). Germline V CDR1 and CDR2: LNHDA, SQIVND (reference sequence). The CDR3 has 14 residues. V was clipped by 6 bases and J by 4 bases, with 12 bases between them. For the CDR3, the DNA is TGTGCCAGTAGAGAGTGGGGAGGCACCGGGGAGCTGTTTTTT. Protein product: CASREWGGTGELFF.

This chain connects TRBV18 to TRBJ1-5, with TRBD1 matching 10 bases. V lost 5 bases to trimming and J lost 2 bases; unmatched junction nucleotides: 15. The CDR3 runs to 19 residues. Germline loops: CDR1 KGHSH, CDR2 LQKENI. Here the CDR3 reads CASSERGTGALGGNQPQHF. CDR3 nucleotide sequence: TGTGCCAGCTCAGAGAGAGGGACAGGGGCCCTAGGTGGCAATCAGCCCCAGCATTTT.

CDR3 bases: TGTGCCAGCAGTTCCTCCCCGGGACACACACAATACGAGCAGTACGTC. Protein sequence: CASSSSPGHTQYEQYV. The genes are TRBV28 and TRBJ2-7; maybe TRBD1 (6 bases). The germline CDR1 and CDR2 sequences are MDHEN and SYDVKM. The CDR3 totals 16 residues. The V gene lost 4 bases and the J gene lost 4 bases, with 20 bases spanning the gap.

This chain uses TRBV6-2 or TRBV6-3 with TRBJ1-2; TRBD1 might be the D (5 bases). This CDR3 has 15 amino acids. Trimming removed 0 bases at V and 6 bases at J, with 14 bases between. Germline V lookup: CDR1 MNHEY, CDR2 SVGEGT. CDR3: CASSYSSGGADGYTF. The CDR3 nucleotides read TGTGCCAGCAGTTACTCGAGTGGCGGGGCGGATGGCTACACCTTC.

V usage is TRBV2 and J usage is TRBJ1-2; 8 positions match TRBD1. The CDR3 is 14 amino acids. CDR1 and CDR2 from the germline V gene are SNHLY and FYNNEI. With V trimmed by 3 bases and J by 4 bases, 4 bases remained unmatched. The CDR3 loop reads CASSDQGASYGYTF. In DNA, the CDR3 is TGTGCCAGCAGTGATCAGGGGGCGTCCTATGGCTACACCTTC.

This clone was observed a handful of times. This specimen includes other DNA sequences encoding the same CDR3. The chain links TRBV30 to TRBJ1-1, with 7 bases that match TRBD1. From germline, CDR1 is GTSNPN and CDR2 SVGIG (reference sequence). The V segment lost 3 bases and the J segment 1 base; nucleotides outside the gene matches: 2. The CDR3 totals 13 residues. This chain's CDR3 is CAWRTGPNTEAFF. CDR3 DNA: TGTGCCTGGAGGACAGGGCCGAACACTGAAGCTTTCTTT.

J is TRBJ2-7 and V is TRBV7-6; D is unresolved. Trimming left V 1 base short and J 5 bases short, with 6 bases between. The germline gives CDR1 SGHVS, CDR2 FNYEAQ. The CDR3 extends over 12 amino acids. CDR3: CASSLDRDEQYF. In DNA form, the CDR3 reads TGTGCCAGCAGCTTAGACAGAGACGAGCAGTACTTC.

This chain uses TRBV5-4 with TRBJ1-1; D gene ambiguous. V was trimmed by 1 base and J by 0 bases, leaving 7 bases between them. CDR1 SGHNT and CDR2 YYREEE come from the germline V gene (reference sequence). The CDR3 has 14 amino acids. The CDR3 nucleotides are TGTGCCAGCAGCTTGCCGGTAATGAACACTGAAGCTTTCTTT. It encodes CASSLPVMNTEAFF. Full variable domain (outside the CDR3, taken from reference TRBV5-4 and TRBJ1-1): ETGVTQSPTHLIKTRGQQVTLRCSSQSGHNTVSWYQQALGQGPQFIFQYYREEENGRGNFPPRFSGLQFPNYSSELNVNALELDDSALYLCASSLPVMNTEAFFGQGTRLTVV.

The rearrangement links TRBV2 to TRBJ2-5; D may be TRBD1 (5 bases). CDR1 and CDR2 from the germline V gene are SNHLY and FYNNEI. V lost 4 bases to trimming and J lost 8 bases, with 8 bases between them. This CDR3 region has 11 residues. The CDR3 loop reads CASSGQGTQYF. Here the CDR3 DNA reads TGTGCCAGCAGTGGCCAGGGTACCCAGTACTTC.

The chain carries TRBV11-2 and TRBJ2-5; 11 bases line up with TRBD2. V was pared by 5 bases and J by 5 bases, with 7 bases of the junction left unmatched. In germline, CDR1 is SGHAT, CDR2 FQNNGV. The CDR3 contains 15 residues. CDR3 DNA sequence: TGTGCCAGCAGCGTGACTAGCGGGGCTCCCGAGACCCAGTACTTC. As protein: CASSVTSGAPETQYF.

The chain recombines TRBV2 with TRBJ2-5; D unresolved. This CDR3 spans 12 amino acids. The germline V and J ends were trimmed by 1 base and 3 bases, with 3 bases remaining between them. Germline V CDR1 and CDR2: SNHLY, FYNNEI. The CDR3 spells CASSEGEETQYF. CDR3 bases: TGTGCCAGCAGTGAAGGAGAAGAGACCCAGTACTTC.

This chain connects TRBV7-6 to TRBJ1-6, with no clear D. The germline gives CDR1 SGHVS, CDR2 FNYEAQ. Between the trimmed V and J ends, which lost 1 base and 4 bases, there was a span of 11 bases. The CDR3 is made up of 16 amino acids. The CDR3 reads CASSLELGPYNSPLHF. CDR3 DNA sequence: TGTGCCAGCAGCTTAGAGTTGGGCCCTTATAATTCACCCCTCCACTTT.

This clone was counted only a few times. The rearrangement uses TRBV7-2 and TRBJ1-2; 7 positions match TRBD1. Per the germline V gene, CDR1 is SGHTA and CDR2 is FQGNSA. The CDR3 spans 14 residues. The ends lost 1 base at V and 7 bases at J; junction bases unmatched: 6. CDR3 DNA: TGTGCCAGCAGCTTAGTGGCAGGGGGTGTTGGCTACACCTTC. Protein product: CASSLVAGGVGYTF.

The chain carries TRBV6-5 and TRBJ1-1; no reliable D call. Germline loops: CDR1 MNHEY, CDR2 SVGAGI. The CDR3 has 15 residues. V dropped 0 bases and J dropped 1 base, with 9 bases sitting between them. The CDR3 protein is CASSYSIGANTEAFF. CDR3 nucleotides: TGTGCCAGCAGTTACTCGATAGGAGCGAACACTGAAGCTTTCTTT.

The chain is built from TRBV18 and TRBJ1-3, with D possibly being TRBD1 (5 bases). From germline, CDR1 is KGHSH and CDR2 LQKENI. This CDR3 has 14 amino acids. Trimming removed 6 bases from V and 2 bases from J, with 11 bases in between. In DNA form, the CDR3 reads TGTGCCAGCTCGCCGGCCAGGGCTGGAAACACCATATATTTT. Its translation is CASSPARAGNTIYF.